The text below deals with one T cell receptor (beta chain). As yet, its antigen is unknown. The authors extracted RNA and reverse transcribed it into cDNA as the sequencing template. Assay: immunoSEQ multiplex PCR; the TCRdb copy retains only in-frame clones and omits some. The table records 200,000 or so clones, about three fifths of them present only once. CDR3 size: 16 residues. Germline V CDR1 and CDR2: SGHRS, YFSETQ. Unmatched junction bases numbered 11, after V lost 4 bases and J lost 2 bases. This record belongs to a study of CD8+ T cells in alopecia areata. Study summary: Treated patients were given 5 to 10 mg oral tofacitinib twice daily.

The treatment: oral pan-JAK inhibitor, 5-10 mg twice daily. Points from the study as a whole: More clonal than normal scalp was lesional scalp, particularly alopecia totalis/universalis.

The specimen comprised CD4+ T cells sorted from blood, sampled at week 24, from a patient treated with tofacitinib. This sequence joins TRBV5-1 and TRBJ2-5; TRBD1 agrees at 7 bases. The receptor's source is a human donor with alopecia areata. CDR3 nucleotides: TGCGCCAGCAGCCCCCACGGGGACAGAGTACAAGAGACCCAGTACTTC. Protein: CASSPHGDRVQETQYF.